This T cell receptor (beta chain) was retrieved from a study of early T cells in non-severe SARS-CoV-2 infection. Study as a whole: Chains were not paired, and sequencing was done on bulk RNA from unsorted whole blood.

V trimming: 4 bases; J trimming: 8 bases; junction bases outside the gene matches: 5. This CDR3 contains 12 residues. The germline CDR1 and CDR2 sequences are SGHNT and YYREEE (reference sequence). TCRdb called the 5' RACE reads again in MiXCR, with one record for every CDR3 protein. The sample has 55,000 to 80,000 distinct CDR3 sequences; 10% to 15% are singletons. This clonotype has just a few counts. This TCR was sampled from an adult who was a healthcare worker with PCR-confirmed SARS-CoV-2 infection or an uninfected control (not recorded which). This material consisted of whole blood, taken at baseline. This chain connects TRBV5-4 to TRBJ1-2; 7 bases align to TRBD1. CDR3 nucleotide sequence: TGTGCCAGCAGCCAAGGGACAGCCGGCTACACCTTC. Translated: CASSQGTAGYTF.